Presented here are 15 T cell receptor beta chains from one specimen sequenced in a study of radiotherapy plus CTLA-4 blockade in lung cancer. Assay: immunoSEQ multiplex PCR; the TCRdb copy retains only in-frame clones and omits some. This sample carries approximately 82,000 clones, about four fifths of them seen once, and the ten largest clones take about 14%. The sample in question was peripheral blood, obtained from a patient treated with radiotherapy plus ipilimumab. The receptors derive from a human donor with non-small cell lung cancer that progressed on radiotherapy plus ipilimumab.

The rearrangement links TRBV11-3 to TRBJ2-1; TRBD1 matches at 9 bases. This CDR3 spans 14 amino acids. Germline CDR1 SGHNT, CDR2 YENEEA. V trimming: 10 bases; J trimming: 5 bases; junction bases outside the gene matches: 9. CDR3 nucleotides: TGTGCCACCCAGTTGGGACAGGGAAACAATGAGCAGTTCTTC. The encoded protein is CATQLGQGNNEQFF.

The genes are TRBV6-1 and TRBJ1-1; perhaps TRBD1 as D (5 bases). Trimming removed 6 bases at V and 1 base at J, with 12 bases between. This CDR3 comprises 14 residues. Germline assignment: CDR1 MNHNS and CDR2 SASEGT. CDR3 amino acids: CASSADNPNTEAFF. The CDR3, as DNA: TGTGCCAGCAGCGCGGACAACCCGAACACTGAAGCTTTCTTT.

The V and J genes are TRBV7-6 and TRBJ1-6; D gene unclear. V was cut by 1 base and J by 8 bases, with 15 bases left in between. This CDR3 contains 16 residues. Per the germline V gene, CDR1 is SGHVS and CDR2 is FNYEAQ. CDR3 protein: CASSLVAGALHSPLHF. CDR3 sequence (DNA): TGTGCCAGCAGCTTAGTTGCAGGAGCCCTCCATTCACCCCTCCACTTT.

This clone was seen a single time. The chain employs TRBV6-5 and TRBJ2-3; 9 nucleotides align to TRBD2. CDR1 is MNHEY, CDR2 SVGAGI, per germline. The CDR3 consists of 16 residues. Germline trimming cut 2 bases from V and 3 bases from J; bases unmatched to any gene: 6. In nucleotides, the CDR3 is TGTGCCAGCAGTTACCGCGCGGGGGGGCAGACAGATACGCAGTATTTT. Its protein is CASSYRAGGQTDTQYF.

This sequence joins TRBV2 and TRBJ1-2; no firm D call. Trimming took 6 bases from V and 6 from J, leaving 11 bases between them. Germline CDR1 is SNHLY and CDR2 is FYNNEI. The CDR3 has 12 residues. The DNA for the CDR3 is TGTGCCAGCAGGAATGGGTATGATGGCTACACCTTC. Protein sequence: CASRNGYDGYTF.

This clone has just a few counts. The rearrangement links TRBV4-1 to TRBJ2-7; TRBD2 matches 10 bases. The CDR3 spans 16 residues. The germline V gene has CDR1 MGHRA and CDR2 YSYEKL. V lost 1 base, J lost 3 bases, and 6 bases stayed unmatched. CDR3 amino acids: CASSQVPGLAIYEQYF. The CDR3 DNA follows: TGCGCCAGCAGCCAAGTCCCGGGACTAGCGATCTACGAGCAGTACTTC.

This rearrangement joins TRBV5-1 to TRBJ2-3, with D maybe TRBD1 (7 bases). Trimming left V 4 bases short and J 4 bases short, with 16 bases between. Per germline, CDR1 SGHRS and CDR2 YFSETQ. The CDR3 covers 15 residues. CDR3 protein: CASSAGQSGADTQYF. CDR3 bases: TGCGCCAGCAGCGCGGGACAGTCAGGGGCAGATACGCAGTATTTT.

This CDR3 is CASSFGVKNTEAFF. The CDR3 DNA reads as TGCGCCAGCAGCTTTGGGGTGAAGAACACTGAAGCTTTCTTT. The chain couples TRBV5-1 to TRBJ1-1; D remains unclear. This CDR3 has 14 residues. V lost 2 bases and J lost 1, with 9 bases in between. Looked up from germline, CDR1 is SGHRS and CDR2 is YFSETQ.

The gene calls are TRBV5-4 and TRBJ1-1; 7 bases are shared with TRBD1. Germline V gives CDR1 SGHNT, CDR2 YYREEE (reference sequence). This CDR3 region has 15 residues. J was trimmed by 0 bases and V by 4 bases; bases with no gene match: 6. CDR3 amino acids: CASSRGQSMNTEAFF. Here the CDR3 DNA reads TGTGCCAGCAGCCGGGGACAGTCCATGAACACTGAAGCTTTCTTT. The variable domain in full, completed from reference TRBV5-4 and TRBJ1-1, reads ETGVTQSPTHLIKTRGQQVTLRCSSQSGHNTVSWYQQALGQGPQFIFQYYREEENGRGNFPPRFSGLQFPNYSSELNVNALELDDSALYLCASSRGQSMNTEAFFGQGTRLTVV.

The chain uses TRBV5-6 and TRBJ2-1; no clear D gene. This CDR3 region has 11 residues. CDR1 SGHDT and CDR2 YYEEEE come from the germline V gene. V was trimmed by 0 bases and J by 12 bases, leaving 7 bases between them. The CDR3 region is CASSLDSGQFF. Here the CDR3 DNA reads TGTGCCAGCAGCTTGGACAGTGGGCAGTTCTTC. Looking up the rest from reference TRBV5-6 and TRBJ2-1 gives the full variable domain: DAGVTQSPTHLIKTRGQQVTLRCSPKSGHDTVSWYQQALGQGPQFIFQYYEEEERQRGNFPDRFSGHQFPNYSSELNVNALLLGDSALYLCASSLDSGQFFGPGTRLTVL.

The rearrangement uses TRBV6-5 and TRBJ1-2, with 10 bases aligning to TRBD1. CDR3 length equals 16 residues. Germline V gene data show CDR1 as MNHEY and CDR2 as SVGAGI. Trimming at V came to 2 bases and at J to 4 bases, leaving 7 bases not matched to a gene. CDR3 sequence: CASSYGDRGEFYGYTF. The CDR3 DNA sequence: TGTGCCAGCAGTTACGGGGACAGGGGCGAATTCTATGGCTACACCTTC.

This chain connects TRBV27 to TRBJ2-7; 8 bases fit TRBD1. The V gene end was trimmed by 4 bases and the J gene end by 5 bases; junction bases not matched to a gene: 4. The CDR3 length is 13 residues. The V gene's germline CDR1 is MNHEY and CDR2 SMNVEV (reference sequence). The CDR3 bases are TGTGCCAGCAGTTACGACAGGGGCCACGAGCAGTACTTC. It translates to CASSYDRGHEQYF.

This clone has a single count. This specimen includes other DNA sequences encoding the same CDR3. The chain employs TRBV5-5 and TRBJ2-1, with D perhaps assigned TRBD1 or TRBD2 (6 bases each). The ends were cut back, 1 base at V and 3 bases at J, with 14 bases in the middle. This CDR3 has 16 amino acids. The V gene's germline CDR1 is SGHKS and CDR2 YYEKEE (reference sequence). The CDR3: CASSLSGANVYNEQFF. As DNA, the CDR3 is TGTGCCAGCAGCTTGTCGGGGGCCAACGTCTACAATGAGCAGTTCTTC.

This chain joins TRBV2 and TRBJ2-3, with 14 bases that match TRBD2. The CDR3 totals 14 residues. CDR1 is SNHLY, CDR2 FYNNEI, per germline. V was clipped by 11 bases and J by 4 bases; unmatched bases: 5. In DNA, the CDR3 is TGTGCCGGGACTAGCGGGAGTTCCGCAGATACGCAGTATTTT. Protein sequence: CAGTSGSSADTQYF.

CDR3 DNA sequence: TGTGCCAGCCGTATTTCGCCTTCCTACGAGCAGTACTTC. Encoded protein: CASRISPSYEQYF. This chain uses TRBV27 with TRBJ2-7, with unresolved D. V gave up 8 bases and J gave up 1 base, with 12 bases separating them. Germline loops: CDR1 MNHEY, CDR2 SMNVEV (reference sequence). This CDR3 comprises 13 residues.